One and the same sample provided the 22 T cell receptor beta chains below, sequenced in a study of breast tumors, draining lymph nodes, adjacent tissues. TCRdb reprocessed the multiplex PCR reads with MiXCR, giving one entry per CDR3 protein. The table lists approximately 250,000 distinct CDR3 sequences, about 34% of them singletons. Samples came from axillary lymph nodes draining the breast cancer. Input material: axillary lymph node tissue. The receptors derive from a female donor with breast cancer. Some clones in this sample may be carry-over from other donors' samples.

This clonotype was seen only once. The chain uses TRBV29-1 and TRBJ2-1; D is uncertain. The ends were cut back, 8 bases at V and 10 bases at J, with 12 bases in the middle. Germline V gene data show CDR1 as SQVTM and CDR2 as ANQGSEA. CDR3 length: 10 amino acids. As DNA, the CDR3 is TGCAGCCTATTCCTAGGAGAGCAGTTCTTC. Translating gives CSLFLGEQFF.

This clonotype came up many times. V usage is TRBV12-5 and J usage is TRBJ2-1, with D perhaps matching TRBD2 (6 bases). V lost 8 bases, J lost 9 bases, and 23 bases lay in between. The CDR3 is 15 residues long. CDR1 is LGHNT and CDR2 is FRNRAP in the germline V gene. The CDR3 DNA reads TGTGCTAGTTCTGGCGGGGTTACGGCAATTGCTGAGCAGTTCTTC. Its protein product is CASSGGVTAIAEQFF.

The CDR3 here is CASQSTGGVSGNTIYF. The CDR3 coding sequence is TGTGCCAGTCAGTCCACCGGAGGGGTCTCTGGAAACACCATATATTTT. The chain has TRBV19 and TRBJ1-3; TRBD1 is a possible D gene (5 bases). Germline CDR1 and CDR2: LNHDA and SQIVND (reference sequence). The CDR3 sequence is 16 residues long. The V end lost 8 bases, the J end lost 0 bases, and 17 bases lay between the germline ends.

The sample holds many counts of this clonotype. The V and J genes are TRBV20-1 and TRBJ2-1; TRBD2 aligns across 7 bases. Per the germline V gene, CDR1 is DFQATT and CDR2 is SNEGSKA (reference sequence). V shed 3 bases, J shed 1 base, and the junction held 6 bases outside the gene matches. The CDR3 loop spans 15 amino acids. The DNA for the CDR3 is TGCAGTGCTAGCGGCGGGAGTAATTCCTACAATGAGCAGTTCTTC. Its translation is CSASGGSNSYNEQFF.

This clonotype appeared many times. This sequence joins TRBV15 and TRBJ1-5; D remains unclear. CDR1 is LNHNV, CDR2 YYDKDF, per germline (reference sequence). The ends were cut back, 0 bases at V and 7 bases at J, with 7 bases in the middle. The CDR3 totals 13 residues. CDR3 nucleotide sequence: TGTGCCACCAGCAGAGATCAGTGGCAGCCCCAGCATTTT. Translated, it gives CATSRDQWQPQHF.

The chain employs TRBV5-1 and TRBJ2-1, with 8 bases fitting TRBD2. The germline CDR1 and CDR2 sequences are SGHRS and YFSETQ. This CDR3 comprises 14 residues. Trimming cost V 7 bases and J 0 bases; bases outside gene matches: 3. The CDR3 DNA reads TGCGCCAGCTTCGGGGGGGGCTCCTACAATGAGCAGTTCTTC. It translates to CASFGGGSYNEQFF.

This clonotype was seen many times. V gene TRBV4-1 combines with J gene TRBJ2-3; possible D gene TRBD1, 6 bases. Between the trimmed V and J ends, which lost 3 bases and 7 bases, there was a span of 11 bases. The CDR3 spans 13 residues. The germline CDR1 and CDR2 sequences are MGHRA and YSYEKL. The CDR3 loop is CASSQGADNTQYF. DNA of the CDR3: TGCGCCAGCAGCCAGGGGGCAGATAATACGCAGTATTTT.

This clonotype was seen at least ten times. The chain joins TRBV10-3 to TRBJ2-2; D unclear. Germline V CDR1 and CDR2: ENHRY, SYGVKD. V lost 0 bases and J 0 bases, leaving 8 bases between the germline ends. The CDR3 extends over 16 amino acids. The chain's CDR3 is CAISESKLPNTGELFF. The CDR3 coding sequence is TGTGCCATCAGTGAGTCCAAGCTTCCGAACACCGGGGAGCTGTTTTTT.

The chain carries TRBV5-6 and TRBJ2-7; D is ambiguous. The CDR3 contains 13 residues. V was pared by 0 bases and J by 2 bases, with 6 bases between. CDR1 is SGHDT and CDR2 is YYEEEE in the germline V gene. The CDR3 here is CASSLEGPYEQYF. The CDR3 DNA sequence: TGTGCCAGCAGCTTGGAAGGACCCTACGAGCAGTACTTC.

The CDR3: CSLKPGGVGNTF. In DNA, the CDR3 is TGCAGCTTAAAGCCAGGGGGCGTTGGAAACACCTTC. The chain employs TRBV20-1 and TRBJ1-2; TRBD1 matches 8 bases. The CDR3 has 12 residues. Germline-derived CDR1 and CDR2 are DFQATT and SNEGSKA (reference sequence).

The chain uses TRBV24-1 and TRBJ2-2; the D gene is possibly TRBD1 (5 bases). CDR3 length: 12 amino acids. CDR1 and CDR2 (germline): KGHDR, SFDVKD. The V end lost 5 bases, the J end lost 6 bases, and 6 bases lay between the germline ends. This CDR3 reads CATSGGPGELFF. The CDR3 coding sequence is TGTGCCACCAGTGGGGGCCCCGGGGAGCTGTTTTTT.

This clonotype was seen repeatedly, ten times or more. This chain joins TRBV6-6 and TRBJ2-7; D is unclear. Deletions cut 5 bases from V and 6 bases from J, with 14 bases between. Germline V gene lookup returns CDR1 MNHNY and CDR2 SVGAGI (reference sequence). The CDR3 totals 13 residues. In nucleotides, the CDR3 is TGTGCCAGCAGTGGCCGAACACCGTCCGAGCAGTACTTC. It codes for CASSGRTPSEQYF.

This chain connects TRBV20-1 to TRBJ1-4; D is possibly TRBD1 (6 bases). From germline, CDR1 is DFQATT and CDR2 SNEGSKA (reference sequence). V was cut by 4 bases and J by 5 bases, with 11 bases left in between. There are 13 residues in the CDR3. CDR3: CSATRGVNEKLFF. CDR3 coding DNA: TGCAGTGCTACCAGGGGCGTGAATGAAAAACTGTTTTTT.

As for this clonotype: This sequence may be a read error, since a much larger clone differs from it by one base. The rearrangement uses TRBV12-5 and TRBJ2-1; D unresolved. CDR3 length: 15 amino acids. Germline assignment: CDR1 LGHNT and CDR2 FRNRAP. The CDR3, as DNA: TGTGCTAGTGGTCCCGAGAGGTCGCGGAACAATAAGCAGTTCTTC. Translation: CASGPERSRNNKQFF.

The CDR3 spells CASSARKGQGVYGYTF. The CDR3 DNA reads TGTGCCAGCAGTGCTAGAAAGGGACAGGGGGTGTATGGCTACACCTTC. The chain employs TRBV7-3 and TRBJ1-2; TRBD1 matches 11 bases. CDR3 length: 16 amino acids. V shed 6 bases and J 5 bases; nucleotides not matched to a gene: 11. Germline lookup yields CDR1 SGHTA and CDR2 FQGTGA.

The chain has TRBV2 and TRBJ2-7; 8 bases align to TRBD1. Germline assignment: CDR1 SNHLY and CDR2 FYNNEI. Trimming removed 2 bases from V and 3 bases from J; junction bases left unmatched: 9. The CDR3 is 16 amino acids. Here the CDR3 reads CASSETATGEFYEQYF. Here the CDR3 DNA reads TGTGCCAGCAGTGAAACCGCGACAGGGGAGTTCTACGAGCAGTACTTC.

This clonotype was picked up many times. CDR3 region: CASSFGQTYEQYF. CDR3 DNA sequence: TGTGCCAGCAGCTTCGGGCAGACCTACGAGCAGTACTTC. This rearrangement joins TRBV11-2 to TRBJ2-7, with D unclear. The ends were cut back, 3 bases at V and 2 bases at J, with 8 bases in the middle. Per the germline V gene, CDR1 is SGHAT and CDR2 is FQNNGV. The CDR3 runs to 13 residues.

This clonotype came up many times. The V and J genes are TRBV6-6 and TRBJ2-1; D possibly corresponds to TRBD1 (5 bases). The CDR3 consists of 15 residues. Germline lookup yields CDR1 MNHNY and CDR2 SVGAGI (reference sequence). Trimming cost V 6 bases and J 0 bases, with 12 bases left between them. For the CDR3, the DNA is TGTGCCAGCAGCCGCAGGGTAAGCTCCTACAATGAGCAGTTCTTC. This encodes CASSRRVSSYNEQFF.

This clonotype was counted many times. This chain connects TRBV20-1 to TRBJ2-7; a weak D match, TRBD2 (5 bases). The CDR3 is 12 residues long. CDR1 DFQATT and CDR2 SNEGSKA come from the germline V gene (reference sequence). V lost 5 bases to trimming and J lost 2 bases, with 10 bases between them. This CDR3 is CSAESGAYEQYF. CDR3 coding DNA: TGCAGTGCTGAGAGCGGTGCCTACGAGCAGTACTTC.

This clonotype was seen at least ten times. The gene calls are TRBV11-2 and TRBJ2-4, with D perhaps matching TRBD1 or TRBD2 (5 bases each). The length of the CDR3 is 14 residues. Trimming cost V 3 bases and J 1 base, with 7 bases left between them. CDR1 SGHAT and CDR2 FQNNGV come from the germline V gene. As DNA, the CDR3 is TGTGCCAGCAGCTTGGGGGTGGCCAAAAACATTCAGTACTTC. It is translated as CASSLGVAKNIQYF.

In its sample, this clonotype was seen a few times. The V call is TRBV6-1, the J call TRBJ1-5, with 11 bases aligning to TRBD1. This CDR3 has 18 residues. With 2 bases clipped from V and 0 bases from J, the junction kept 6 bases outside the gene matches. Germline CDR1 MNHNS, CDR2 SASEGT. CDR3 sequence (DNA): TGTGCCAGCAGTGAACCGGGACAGGGGGTTTATAGCAATCAGCCCCAGCATTTT. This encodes CASSEPGQGVYSNQPQHF.

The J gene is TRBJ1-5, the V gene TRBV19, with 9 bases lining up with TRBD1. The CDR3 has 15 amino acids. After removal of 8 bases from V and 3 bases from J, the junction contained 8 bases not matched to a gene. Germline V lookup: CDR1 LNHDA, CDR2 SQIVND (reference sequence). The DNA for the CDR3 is TGTGCCAGTGATCCCGGGACAGGGTACAATCAGCCCCAGCATTTT. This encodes CASDPGTGYNQPQHF.